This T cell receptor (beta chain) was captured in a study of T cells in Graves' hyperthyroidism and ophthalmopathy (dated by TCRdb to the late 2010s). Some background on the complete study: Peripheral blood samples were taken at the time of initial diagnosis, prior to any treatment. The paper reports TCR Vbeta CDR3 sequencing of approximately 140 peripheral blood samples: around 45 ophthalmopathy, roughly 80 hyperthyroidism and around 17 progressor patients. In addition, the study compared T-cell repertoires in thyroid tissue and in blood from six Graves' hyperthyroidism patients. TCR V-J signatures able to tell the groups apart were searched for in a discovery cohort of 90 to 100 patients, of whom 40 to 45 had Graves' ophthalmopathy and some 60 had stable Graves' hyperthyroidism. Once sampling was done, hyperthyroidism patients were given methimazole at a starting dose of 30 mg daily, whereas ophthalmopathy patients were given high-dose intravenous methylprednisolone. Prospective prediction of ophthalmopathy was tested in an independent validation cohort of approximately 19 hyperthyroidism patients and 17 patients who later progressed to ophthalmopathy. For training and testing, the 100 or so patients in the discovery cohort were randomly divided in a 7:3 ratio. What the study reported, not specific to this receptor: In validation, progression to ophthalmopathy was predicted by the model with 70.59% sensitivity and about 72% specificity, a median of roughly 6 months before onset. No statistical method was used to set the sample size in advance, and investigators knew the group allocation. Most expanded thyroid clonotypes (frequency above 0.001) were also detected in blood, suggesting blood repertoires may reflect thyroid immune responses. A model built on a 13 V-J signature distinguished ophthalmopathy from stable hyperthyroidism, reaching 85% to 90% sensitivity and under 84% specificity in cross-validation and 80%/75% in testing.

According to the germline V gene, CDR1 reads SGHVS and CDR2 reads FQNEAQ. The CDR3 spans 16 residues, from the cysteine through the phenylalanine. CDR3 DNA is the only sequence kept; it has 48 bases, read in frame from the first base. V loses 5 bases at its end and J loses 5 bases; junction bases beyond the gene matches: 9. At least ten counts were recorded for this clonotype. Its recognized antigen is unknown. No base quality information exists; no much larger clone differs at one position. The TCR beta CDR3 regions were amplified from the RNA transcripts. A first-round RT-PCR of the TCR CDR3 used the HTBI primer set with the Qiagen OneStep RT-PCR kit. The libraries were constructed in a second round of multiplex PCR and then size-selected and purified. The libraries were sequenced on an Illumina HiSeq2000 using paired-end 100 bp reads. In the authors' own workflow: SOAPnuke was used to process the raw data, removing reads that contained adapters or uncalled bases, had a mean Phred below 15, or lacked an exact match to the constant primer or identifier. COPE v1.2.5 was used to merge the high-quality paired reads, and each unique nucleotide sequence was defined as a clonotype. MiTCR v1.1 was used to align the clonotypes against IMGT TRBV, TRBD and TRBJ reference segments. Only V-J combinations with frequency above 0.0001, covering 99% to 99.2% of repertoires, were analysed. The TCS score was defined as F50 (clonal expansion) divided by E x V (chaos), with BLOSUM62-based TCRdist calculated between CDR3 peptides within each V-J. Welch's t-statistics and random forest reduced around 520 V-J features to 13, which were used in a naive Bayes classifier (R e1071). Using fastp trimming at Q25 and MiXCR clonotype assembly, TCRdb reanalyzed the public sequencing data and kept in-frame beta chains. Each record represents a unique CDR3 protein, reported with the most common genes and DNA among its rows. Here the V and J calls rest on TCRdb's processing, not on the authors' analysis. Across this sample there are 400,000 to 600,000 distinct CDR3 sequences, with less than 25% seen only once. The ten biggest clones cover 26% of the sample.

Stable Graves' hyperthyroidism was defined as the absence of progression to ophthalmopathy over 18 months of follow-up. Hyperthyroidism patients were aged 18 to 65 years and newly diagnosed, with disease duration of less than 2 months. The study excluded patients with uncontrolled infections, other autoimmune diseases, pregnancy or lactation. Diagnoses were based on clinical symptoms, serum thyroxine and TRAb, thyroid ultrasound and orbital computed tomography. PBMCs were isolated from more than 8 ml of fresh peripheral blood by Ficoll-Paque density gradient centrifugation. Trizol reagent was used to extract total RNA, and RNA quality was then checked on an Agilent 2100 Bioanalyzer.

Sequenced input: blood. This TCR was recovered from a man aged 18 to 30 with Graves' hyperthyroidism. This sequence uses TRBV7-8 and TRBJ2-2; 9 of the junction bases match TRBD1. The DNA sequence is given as TGTGCCAGCAGCCGAACCACAGGGGGCTGGACCGGGGAGCTGTTTTTT. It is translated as CASSRTTGGWTGELFF.